The 25 T cell receptor beta chains below come from one sample, sequenced in a study of response to subunit inactivated influenza vaccine. TCRdb re-analysed the RT-PCR reads in MiXCR, keeping a single row per CDR3 protein. The sample has about 650,000 distinct CDR3 sequences, 11% to 15% seen once. The sample in question was PBMCs from blood, obtained less than 15 days before vaccination. The receptors come from a man aged 45-60 years who received an inactivated influenza vaccine.

Only a few counts were recorded for this clonotype. CDR3 sequence reads: CASSIGTAVYAEQYF. The DNA for the CDR3 is TGCGCCAGCAGTATTGGGACAGCAGTCTACGCTGAGCAGTACTTC. J is TRBJ2-7 and V is TRBV4-3; 7 bases are a match to TRBD1. Germline trimming cut 6 bases from V and 7 bases from J; bases unmatched to any gene: 15. Germline CDR1 and CDR2: LGHNA and YSLEER. CDR3 length: 15 amino acids.

The table lists this clonotype with a few counts. J is TRBJ2-1 and V is TRBV12-3 or TRBV12-4, with D unclear. The CDR3 spans 14 residues. The germline V and J ends were trimmed by 3 bases and 7 bases, with 13 bases remaining between them. The CDR3 protein is CASSFRAGRNEQFF. CDR3 sequence (DNA): TGTGCCAGCAGTTTCCGCGCCGGGCGGAATGAGCAGTTCTTC.

This chain uses TRBV28 with TRBJ2-7, with D maybe TRBD1 (5 bases). V dropped 7 bases and J dropped 12 bases, with 19 bases sitting between them. The CDR3 has 12 residues. From germline, CDR1 is MDHEN and CDR2 SYDVKM. The CDR3 is CASKKNTGILYF. The CDR3 coding sequence is TGTGCCAGCAAGAAGAACACAGGTATTCTGTACTTC.

Notes on this clonotype: Given a much more abundant clone one base away, this may be a read error. The chain carries TRBV11-2 and TRBJ2-5; 8 positions match TRBD2. CDR1 is SGHAT and CDR2 is FQNNGV in the germline V gene. The CDR3 loop spans 14 amino acids. CDR3 nucleotide sequence: TGTGCCAGCAGCTTTAGCGGGGTCCAAGAGACCAAGTACTTC. Protein: CASSFSGVQETKYF.

The genes are TRBV12-3 or TRBV12-4 and TRBJ2-3, with D possibly TRBD2 on 6 matching bases. This CDR3 contains 13 residues. V was shortened by 5 bases and J by 2 bases, with 8 bases between the two germline ends. CDR3 DNA: TGTGCCAGCAGTGCGGGACTCACAGATACGCAGTATTTT. The encoded protein is CASSAGLTDTQYF.

This clonotype was detected a few times. This chain joins TRBV10-3 and TRBJ2-7; no clear D gene. Germline CDR1 is ENHRY and CDR2 is SYGVKD. The CDR3 is 13 amino acids. Trimming pared 3 bases from V and 3 bases from J, leaving 9 bases between. CDR3 sequence: CAISERLSYEQYF. The CDR3 DNA follows: TGTGCCATCAGTGAAAGACTGAGCTACGAGCAGTACTTC.

The sample holds many counts of this clonotype. This rearrangement joins TRBV3-1 to TRBJ2-1; unclear D gene. CDR1 is LGHDT and CDR2 is YNNKEL in the germline V gene (reference sequence). The CDR3 has 17 residues. V lost 0 bases, J lost 0 bases, and 12 bases lay in between. The chain's CDR3 is CASSQDEEPGSYNEQFF. CDR3 DNA sequence: TGTGCCAGCAGCCAAGATGAGGAGCCAGGCTCCTACAATGAGCAGTTCTTC.

The rearrangement uses TRBV25-1 and TRBJ2-1; 14 bases are shared with TRBD2. CDR1 and CDR2 (germline): MGHDK, SYGVNS. The CDR3 spans 16 residues. With V trimmed by 3 bases and J by 8 bases, 6 bases remained unmatched. CDR3 nucleotide sequence: TGTGCCAGCAGTGAGGGACTAGCGGGAGTTTTGGATGAGCAGTTCTTC. This encodes CASSEGLAGVLDEQFF.

This clonotype counts as medium-sized. The V gene is TRBV14, the J gene TRBJ2-1; 14 bases are a match to TRBD2. Germline assignment: CDR1 SGHDN and CDR2 FVKESK. J gave up 0 bases and V 4 bases, and 8 bases lay outside the gene matches. The CDR3 covers 19 residues. CDR3 DNA: TGTGCCAGCAGCCGATGGACTAGCGGGAGGTTAAGCTCCTACAATGAGCAGTTCTTC. Protein: CASSRWTSGRLSSYNEQFF.

V gene TRBV4-1 combines with J gene TRBJ2-3, with D hard to call. CDR1 is MGHRA, CDR2 YSYEKL, per germline. This CDR3 spans 16 amino acids. The germline V and J ends were trimmed by 0 bases and 1 base, with 11 bases remaining between them. The chain's CDR3 is CASSQEGSGRTDTQYF. CDR3 nucleotide sequence: TGCGCCAGCAGCCAAGAAGGTTCAGGCCGCACAGATACGCAGTATTTT.

This clonotype appeared a few times. The V call is TRBV7-2, the J call TRBJ1-5, with a weak D call TRBD1 (6 bases). Germline CDR1 is SGHTA and CDR2 is FQGNSA. The germline V and J ends were trimmed by 1 base and 3 bases, with 13 bases remaining between them. The CDR3 sequence is 16 residues long. The DNA of the CDR3 is TGTGCCAGCAGCTTAGTTGGACAGAATTTCAATCAGCCCCAGCATTTT. Its protein is CASSLVGQNFNQPQHF.

V usage is TRBV3-1 and J usage is TRBJ2-3, with 10 bases aligning to TRBD2. This CDR3 region has 13 residues. Unmatched junction bases numbered 7, after V lost 10 bases and J lost 6 bases. CDR1 and CDR2 (germline): LGHDT, YNNKEL (reference sequence). CDR3 protein: CATTGLAFDTQYF. CDR3 coding DNA: TGTGCCACCACGGGACTAGCGTTTGATACGCAGTATTTT.

This clonotype was seen a few times. V gene TRBV6-1 combines with J gene TRBJ2-7; 13 positions agree with TRBD2. The J segment lost 3 bases and the V segment lost 7 bases, leaving 12 bases of the junction unmatched. Germline loops: CDR1 MNHNS, CDR2 SASEGT. The CDR3 loop spans 17 amino acids. The CDR3 loop is CASIPFGGTSGIYEQYF. DNA for the CDR3: TGTGCCAGCATCCCTTTTGGAGGGACTAGCGGGATCTACGAGCAGTACTTC.

Remarks on this clonotype: A read error may account for a junction end that differs from germline. This chain connects TRBV27 to TRBJ1-2, with TRBD1 matching 8 bases. This CDR3 comprises 14 residues. Germline-derived CDR1 and CDR2 are MNHEY and SMNVEV (reference sequence). CDR3 sequence: CARRETGAYYGYTF. CDR3 sequence (DNA): TGTGCCCGCAGGGAGACAGGGGCGTACTATGGCTACACCTTC.

This clonotype showed up many times. The V call is TRBV5-6, the J call TRBJ1-5; no clear D. The CDR3 length is 16 residues. V was trimmed by 0 bases and J by 0 bases, leaving 10 bases between them. Germline V gives CDR1 SGHDT, CDR2 YYEEEE. CDR3: CASSLAASNSNQPQHF. The CDR3 coding sequence is TGTGCCAGCAGCTTGGCCGCCAGCAATAGCAATCAGCCCCAGCATTTT.

The chain combines TRBV12-3 or TRBV12-4 with TRBJ1-4, with D uncertain. CDR3 length: 14 residues. Trimming stripped 6 bases from V and 5 bases from J, with 13 bases between. The CDR3 region is CASSFRGKNEKLFF. The CDR3 DNA is TGTGCCAGCAGCTTCCGAGGCAAGAATGAAAAACTGTTTTTT.

This clonotype occurred a few times. J is TRBJ2-7 and V is TRBV12-3 or TRBV12-4; 10 positions agree with TRBD2. The junction had 10 bases not matched to a gene; V was cut back by 5 bases and J by 6 bases. This CDR3 is 15 amino acids long. CDR3 in DNA: TGTGCCAGCAGTCCCGGCCTAGCGGGAGCGGGCGAGCAGTACTTC. This gives the protein CASSPGLAGAGEQYF.

The rearrangement uses TRBV5-4 and TRBJ2-4; 9 nucleotides agree with TRBD2. Germline V gene data show CDR1 as SGHNT and CDR2 as YYREEE (reference sequence). After removal of 0 bases from V and 0 bases from J, the junction contained 4 bases not matched to a gene. The CDR3 length is 17 residues. CDR3 sequence reads: CASSLESGLAAKNIQYF. The DNA of the CDR3 is TGTGCCAGCAGCTTGGAGTCGGGACTAGCAGCCAAAAACATTCAGTACTTC.

This sequence joins TRBV5-4 and TRBJ2-3; tentative D call: TRBD2 (6 bases). Germline assignment: CDR1 SGHNT and CDR2 YYREEE (reference sequence). The V gene lost 6 bases and the J gene lost 6 bases, with 17 bases spanning the gap. This CDR3 region has 14 residues. The CDR3 loop reads CASNLAAVGDTQYF. The CDR3 DNA follows: TGTGCCAGCAACTTAGCGGCCGTGGGGGATACGCAGTATTTT.

The rearrangement joins TRBV12-3 or TRBV12-4 to TRBJ2-3, with 16 bases fitting TRBD2. The CDR3 has 18 residues. The ends lost 9 bases at V and 1 base at J; junction bases unmatched: 10. CDR3 coding DNA: TGTGCCAGTAAGGGACTAGCGGGAGGGCTAGGGGGCACAGATACGCAGTATTTT. Its translation is CASKGLAGGLGGTDTQYF.

The chain links TRBV5-1 to TRBJ2-1, with TRBD2 identical over 9 bases. The CDR3 consists of 15 residues. Trimming at V came to 6 bases and at J to 4 bases, leaving 8 bases not matched to a gene. Per germline, CDR1 SGHRS and CDR2 YFSETQ. The CDR3 DNA is TGCGCCAGCACGACCGGGACTAGCCGATACAATGAGCAGTTCTTC. It encodes CASTTGTSRYNEQFF.

This chain uses TRBV6-2 or TRBV6-3 with TRBJ2-1; 8 bases are a match to TRBD2. CDR1 is MNHEY, CDR2 SVGEGT, per germline. After removal of 8 bases from V and 3 bases from J, the junction contained 18 bases not matched to a gene. This CDR3 is built from 18 residues. The CDR3 DNA follows: TGTGCCAGCGGAGGTGAGACTAGCGAGCTCCCTCTCTACAATGAGCAGTTCTTC. Residues: CASGGETSELPLYNEQFF.

The chain recombines TRBV28 with TRBJ2-7; D is perhaps TRBD2 (6 bases). Germline V CDR1 and CDR2: MDHEN, SYDVKM. V lost 6 bases and J 2 bases, leaving 11 bases between the germline ends. The CDR3 consists of 13 residues. The CDR3 DNA is TGTGCCAGCAGGCGGGACGGACCCTACGAGCAGTACTTC. This gives the protein CASRRDGPYEQYF.

This clonotype was recorded at least ten times. The chain recombines TRBV25-1 with TRBJ1-4; D is unresolved. The germline V gene has CDR1 MGHDK and CDR2 SYGVNS. CDR3 length equals 13 residues. V lost 4 bases and J 8 bases, leaving 11 bases between the germline ends. This CDR3 reads CASSANTGEKLFF. DNA of the CDR3: TGTGCCAGCAGTGCTAACACTGGGGAAAAACTGTTTTTT.

The rearrangement joins TRBV2 to TRBJ1-5; 8 bases match TRBD1. V gave up 6 bases and J gave up 3 bases; unmatched junction bases: 7. The CDR3 has 15 amino acids. CDR1 SNHLY and CDR2 FYNNEI come from the germline V gene. The CDR3 here is CASRAGQGINQPQHF. Here the CDR3 DNA reads TGTGCCAGCAGAGCAGGACAGGGAATCAATCAGCCCCAGCATTTT.